This paragraph covers one T cell receptor beta chain sequence. Per the original methods: Reference gene primer amplification yielded estimated nucleated cell counts. The protocol was immunoSEQ multiplex PCR, while the TCRdb copy is restricted to in-frame clones and leaves out a portion. V, J and clone size are taken as reported in that table, and D and trimming were inferred from the DNA itself. This sample has around 200,000 clones, with more than 80% found just once. Residents of approximately 25 US areas, aged about 18 to 100 years, made up the participants. The data are from a study of blood T cell repertoires in COVID-19. The wider study: Acute-phase and convalescent COVID-19 samples originated in the United States, Italy and Spain.

The CDR3 covers 14 residues. Germline assignment: CDR1 MNHEY and CDR2 SVGAGI. The ends were cut back, 6 bases at V and 0 bases at J, with 10 bases in the middle. The sequenced material came from PBMCs or T cells enriched from blood (not recorded which). J is TRBJ2-3 and V is TRBV6-5, with TRBD2 as a possible D gene (6 bases). This TCR was recovered from a middle-aged woman with acute COVID-19. Here the CDR3 reads CASSTAGSTDTQYF. The CDR3 nucleotides are TGTGCCAGCAGCACCGCGGGGAGCACAGATACGCAGTATTTT.